This T cell receptor (beta chain) was retrieved from a study of T-cell reconstitution after alpha-beta-depleted transplantation in children. There are many counts of this clonotype. Germline V gene data show CDR1 as SGHKS and CDR2 as YYEKEE (reference sequence). CDR3 size: 15 residues. V lost 0 bases, J lost 6 bases, and 13 bases lay in between. Library preparation (for TCRbeta) was performed with unique molecular identifiers. TCRdb processed the PCR reads anew with MiXCR; each CDR3 protein has one entry. The sample includes about 290,000 distinct CDR3 sequences, roughly a tenth of them seen just once.

Sequenced material: PBMCs, taken before TCRalphabeta/CD19-depleted stem cell transplant. The receptor's source is a boy in the first two years of life with acute myeloid leukemia, due to receive a stem cell transplant. The chain recombines TRBV5-5 with TRBJ1-5; maybe TRBD1 (5 bases). CDR3 nucleotides: TGTGCCAGCAGCTTGGCGGCAGGGCCCGGTCAGCCCCAGCATTTT. Its translation: CASSLAAGPGQPQHF.